This T cell receptor beta chain comes out of a study of PD-1 blockade in classical Hodgkin lymphoma. Overall study findings and caveats: Some patients started nivolumab under 1 year after ASCT, and they were excluded.

Repertoires were generated with immunoSEQ multiplex PCR, while TCRdb's copy carries only in-frame clones and drops some. The table includes roughly 19,000 clones, 76% detected once. Described time point: cycle 4 day 1 (C4D1), after five to seven weeks of nivolumab. All patients relapsed after autologous stem cell transplantation, and brentuximab vedotin exposure varied. The V gene's germline CDR1 is SGHVS and CDR2 FQNEAQ. V was trimmed by 0 bases and J by 3 bases, leaving 11 bases between them. The CDR3 extends over 16 amino acids. For this clone: The target antigen is unknown.

The receptor's source is a human donor with classical Hodgkin lymphoma. Sequenced material: peripheral blood mononuclear cells (PBMCs), taken before the fourth cycle of nivolumab. J is TRBJ2-2 and V is TRBV7-8; the D is unclear. The CDR3 region has the DNA TGTGCCAGCAGCTTAGCGCGTGGCAGGTACACCGGGGAGCTGTTTTTT. This codes for CASSLARGRYTGELFF.